Below are 10 T cell receptor beta chains sequenced from a single sample in a study of lymphopenia after photon versus proton radiotherapy. Method: immunoSEQ multiplex PCR; TCRdb's copy keeps in-frame clones and lacks some. In the table there are 40,000 to 45,000 clones, roughly four fifths of which are singletons. The sequences come from peripheral blood, collected from a patient treated with proton-based radiotherapy. The receptors were gathered from a woman aged 70-85 years with pancreatic cancer.

This clone was seen just once. The chain links TRBV7-2 to TRBJ2-1, with 7 nucleotides matching TRBD1. Trimming removed 5 bases from V and 8 bases from J; junction bases left unmatched: 21. The CDR3 sequence is 18 residues long. The V gene's germline CDR1 is SGHTA and CDR2 FQGNSA. Here the CDR3 reads CASSRKPTGSSYMDEQFF. The CDR3 nucleotides are TGTGCCAGCAGCAGAAAACCGACAGGGTCTTCCTACATGGATGAGCAGTTCTTC.

V is TRBV2 and J is TRBJ2-2, with D unresolved. V was pared by 5 bases and J by 7 bases, with 8 bases between. Germline CDR1 is SNHLY and CDR2 is FYNNEI. The CDR3 is made up of 12 amino acids. Here the CDR3 DNA reads TGTGCCAGCAGTCAGGACGGCGGGGAGCTGTTTTTT. Protein sequence: CASSQDGGELFF. Using reference TRBV2 and TRBJ2-2 for the parts outside the CDR3, the full variable domain is EPEVTQTPSHQVTQMGQEVILRCVPISNHLYFYWYRQILGQKVEFLVSFYNNEISEKSEIFDDQFSVERPDGSNFTLKIRSTKLEDSAMYFCASSQDGGELFFGEGSRLTVL.

V usage is TRBV18 and J usage is TRBJ1-1; 7 positions match TRBD1. CDR3 length: 15 residues. V lost 6 bases, J lost 4 bases, and 11 bases stayed unmatched. Germline loops: CDR1 KGHSH, CDR2 LQKENI. The CDR3 DNA is TGTGCCAGCTCCGGAACAAAACAGGGGAGCACTGAAGCTTTCTTT. Translating gives CASSGTKQGSTEAFF.

The chain couples TRBV4-1 to TRBJ2-7, with D possibly being TRBD1 or TRBD2 (6 bases each). The CDR3 length is 16 residues. V lost 0 bases, J lost 7 bases, and 19 bases lay in between. Germline assignment: CDR1 MGHRA and CDR2 YSYEKL. DNA for the CDR3: TGCGCCAGCAGCCAAGATTTGGGGGGCCCCGACCGTGAGCAGTACTTC. It encodes CASSQDLGGPDREQYF.

This clone appeared a single time. The V and J genes are TRBV10-3 and TRBJ2-1; D possibly corresponds to TRBD1 (7 bases). V gave up 3 bases and J gave up 0 bases, with 12 bases separating them. Germline CDR1 ENHRY, CDR2 SYGVKD. This CDR3 is built from 16 residues. The CDR3 coding sequence is TGTGCCATCAGTGAATCAGGGGGGCGCTCCTACAATGAGCAGTTCTTC. Translation gives CAISESGGRSYNEQFF.

This chain connects TRBV7-2 to TRBJ2-7; 7 bases match TRBD2. After removal of 0 bases from V and 9 bases from J, the junction contained 11 bases not matched to a gene. The length of the CDR3 is 15 residues. CDR1 SGHTA and CDR2 FQGNSA come from the germline V gene. The CDR3 loop is CASSLASSGGRGQYF. CDR3 in DNA: TGTGCCAGCAGCTTAGCCTCTAGCGGAGGGCGAGGGCAGTACTTC. Complete variable domain (other parts from reference TRBV7-2 and TRBJ2-7): GAGVSQSPSNKVTEKGKDVELRCDPISGHTALYWYRQSLGQGLEFLIYFQGNSAPDKSGLPSDRFSAERTGGSVSTLTIQRTQQEDSAVYLCASSLASSGGRGQYFGPGTRLTVT.

The genes are TRBV5-1 and TRBJ1-4; a weak D match, TRBD1 (5 bases). V lost 4 bases and J lost 2, with 9 bases in between. The CDR3 consists of 14 residues. Germline CDR1 and CDR2: SGHRS and YFSETQ. The CDR3 is CASSMAGTNEKLFF. DNA for the CDR3: TGCGCCAGCAGCATGGCAGGGACTAATGAAAAACTGTTTTTT. The entire variable domain, with the rest obtained from reference TRBV5-1 and TRBJ1-4, is as follows: KAGVTQTPRYLIKTRGQQVTLSCSPISGHRSVSWYQQTPGQGLQFLFEYFSETQRNKGNFPGRFSGRQFSNSRSEMNVSTLELGDSALYLCASSMAGTNEKLFFGSGTQLSVL.

The V call is TRBV6-1, the J call TRBJ2-3; TRBD2 matches at 12 bases. The CDR3 consists of 17 residues. CDR1 is MNHNS and CDR2 is SASEGT in the germline V gene. Germline trimming cut 4 bases from V and 13 bases from J; bases unmatched to any gene: 18. The CDR3 region has the DNA TGTGCCAGCAGTGGTGGTAACCTGGGAACTAGCGGGAGGATAGAGTATTTT. It codes for CASSGGNLGTSGRIEYF.

This chain connects TRBV19 to TRBJ1-5; a weak D match, TRBD1 (5 bases). The V end was cut by 5 bases, the J end by 6 bases, with 26 bases between. Germline V gene lookup returns CDR1 LNHDA and CDR2 SQIVND (reference sequence). The CDR3 runs to 18 residues. The CDR3 nucleotides are TGTGCCAGTAGTCCTCCGAGCGGGTTGGGCAGGGAAGGTCAGCCCCAGCATTTT. It yields the protein CASSPPSGLGREGQPQHF.

The CDR3 protein is CASSELQNYGYTF. The CDR3 DNA sequence: TGTGCCAGCAGTGAACTCCAAAACTATGGCTACACCTTC. The chain is built from TRBV9 and TRBJ1-2; no definite D call. Looked up from germline, CDR1 is SGDLS and CDR2 is YYNGEE. V was shortened by 5 bases and J by 2 bases, with 10 bases between the two germline ends. This CDR3 is built from 13 residues.